This entry lists 8 T cell receptor beta chains sequenced from one sample in a study of T cell changes during pregnancy in multiple sclerosis. Generated by immunoSEQ multiplex PCR, the TCRdb table keeps only in-frame clones and is missing some. The table includes around 30,000 clones, 90% to 95% detected once. The source was CD4+ T cells from peripheral blood mononuclear cells, collected in the first trimester of pregnancy. The origin of the receptors is a female donor with multiple sclerosis, enrolled in a pregnancy study.

The gene calls are TRBV29-1 and TRBJ1-2, with 10 bases that match TRBD1. Germline CDR1 SQVTM, CDR2 ANQGSEA. V was pared by 5 bases and J by 7 bases, with 10 bases of the junction left unmatched. This CDR3 is 14 amino acids long. Here the CDR3 DNA reads TGCAGCGTTACCTCCGGGACAGGGGAGGGTGGCTACACCTTC. This sequence encodes CSVTSGTGEGGYTF.

The chain joins TRBV5-1 to TRBJ2-1, with D tentatively TRBD2 (6 bases). Per germline, CDR1 SGHRS and CDR2 YFSETQ. This CDR3 has 14 amino acids. Trimming cost V 6 bases and J 0 bases, with 10 bases left between them. The CDR3 reads CASTFSGSYNEQFF. Written as DNA, the CDR3 is TGCGCCAGCACCTTTAGCGGCTCCTACAATGAGCAGTTCTTC. Complete variable domain (other parts from reference TRBV5-1 and TRBJ2-1): KAGVTQTPRYLIKTRGQQVTLSCSPISGHRSVSWYQQTPGQGLQFLFEYFSETQRNKGNFPGRFSGRQFSNSRSEMNVSTLELGDSALYLCASTFSGSYNEQFFGPGTRLTVL.

Worth noting for this clone: This clone may be a read error of a much larger clone one base away. V usage is TRBV6-5 and J usage is TRBJ2-5, with D possibly TRBD1 on 5 matching bases. CDR3 length: 13 amino acids. The V gene's germline CDR1 is MNHEY and CDR2 SVGAGI. Here the CDR3 reads CANSLAGQETQYF. The CDR3 DNA reads as TGTGCCAACAGTTTGGCAGGGCAAGAGACCCAGTACTTC.

This chain connects TRBV6-1 to TRBJ2-1, with 9 nucleotides matching TRBD2. V lost 7 bases to trimming and J lost 10 bases; unmatched junction nucleotides: 5. The V gene's germline CDR1 is MNHNS and CDR2 SASEGT. The CDR3 contains 12 residues. The DNA of the CDR3 is TGTGCCAGCAACGCGGGGGGGCTCGAGCAGTTCTTC. Protein product: CASNAGGLEQFF.

V and J are TRBV18 and TRBJ2-3; TRBD2 is a possible D gene (6 bases). The CDR3 has 14 residues. V was cut by 3 bases and J by 6 bases, with 13 bases left in between. CDR1 is KGHSH and CDR2 is LQKENI in the germline V gene. The CDR3 DNA reads as TGTGCCAGCTCACCGCGCGGCGGGGAGGATACGCAGTATTTT. It translates to CASSPRGGEDTQYF.

The chain uses TRBV28 and TRBJ2-7; D not resolved. CDR3 length: 15 amino acids. V lost 5 bases, J lost 2 bases, and 16 bases lay in between. Germline V gene sequence: CDR1 MDHEN, CDR2 SYDVKM. The CDR3 bases are TGTGCCAGCAGTGGGCCCCGAGACCGCACCTACGAGCAGTACTTC. Protein product: CASSGPRDRTYEQYF.

The chain recombines TRBV5-1 with TRBJ1-2, with D possibly matching TRBD1 (5 bases). CDR1 and CDR2 from the germline V gene are SGHRS and YFSETQ. Trimming removed 0 bases at V and 8 bases at J, with 14 bases between. The CDR3 has 14 residues. In DNA form, the CDR3 reads TGCGCCAGCAGCTTGGCCTCCAGGGAGGGCGGCTACACCTTC. Translation: CASSLASREGGYTF.

The chain combines TRBV5-4 with TRBJ1-3; D call uncertain. V was pared by 1 base and J by 4 bases, with 12 bases between. The germline V gene encodes CDR1 SGHNT and CDR2 YYREEE (reference sequence). This CDR3 has 15 amino acids. This CDR3 reads CASSLSPGTGNTIYF. As DNA, the CDR3 is TGTGCCAGCAGCTTGAGTCCGGGTACCGGAAACACCATATATTTT. Complete variable domain (other parts from reference TRBV5-4 and TRBJ1-3): ETGVTQSPTHLIKTRGQQVTLRCSSQSGHNTVSWYQQALGQGPQFIFQYYREEENGRGNFPPRFSGLQFPNYSSELNVNALELDDSALYLCASSLSPGTGNTIYFGEGSWLTVV.